This TCR beta chain was recorded in a study of T cell responses to AZD1222 COVID-19 vaccine. The J segment lost 6 bases and the V segment lost 2 bases, leaving 9 bases of the junction unmatched. In germline, CDR1 is SEHNR, CDR2 FQNEAQ (reference sequence). The CDR3 consists of 16 residues. Whole-study results and caveats: Unmutated variant regions reportedly attract nearly half of all spike-specific TCRs. Among those given AZD1222, only six were seropositive at baseline. Dominant at 160-218 and 743-854, vaccine-associated CD4 TCRs also spanned spike.

Second-dose groups at about 4 or about 12 weeks were pooled. The method was immunoSEQ multiplex PCR; TCRdb's version includes in-frame clones alone and lacks a portion of them. Found here are under 170,000 clones, roughly 90% of them singletons; the top ten hold under 4%. On this clone itself: Its antigen is undetermined.

Sequences were derived from peripheral blood, sampled 28 days after the second AZD1222 dose. The TCR was taken from an adult who received the AZD1222 COVID-19 vaccine. V and J are TRBV7-9 and TRBJ1-5; TRBD1 matches 8 bases. The CDR3 DNA is TGTGCCAGCAGCTTATCCTCCACAGGGGGTAGTCAGCCCCAGCATTTT. Translated: CASSLSSTGGSQPQHF.